These 8 T cell receptor beta chains were all obtained from the same sample, sequenced in a study of T cell responses to AZD1222 COVID-19 vaccine. Profiling relied on immunoSEQ multiplex PCR, and the TCRdb table lists in-frame clones only, not all of them. The data show about 160,000 clones, roughly 94% seen once. The sequences come from peripheral blood, collected on day 0 of MenACWY control vaccination. The origin of the receptors is an adult in good health.

V gene TRBV3-1 (or the pseudogene TRBV3-2) combines with J gene TRBJ1-4, with 12 bases lining up with TRBD1. Germline V gene lookup returns CDR1 LGHDT and CDR2 YNNKEL (reference sequence). The CDR3 totals 16 residues. The trim removed 3 bases at V and 8 bases at J, leaving 7 bases unmatched. CDR3 loop: CASSQGTGGAGEKLFF. CDR3 nucleotide sequence: TGTGCCAGCAGCCAGGGGACAGGGGGCGCTGGAGAAAAACTGTTTTTT.

The J gene is TRBJ1-1, the V gene TRBV30; D not resolved. This CDR3 is built from 14 residues. Looked up from germline, CDR1 is GTSNPN and CDR2 is SVGIG (reference sequence). V lost 0 bases, J lost 1 base, and 9 bases lay in between. In DNA, the CDR3 is TGTGCCTGGAGTGTAGGGAAGGGGAACACTGAAGCTTTCTTT. Residues: CAWSVGKGNTEAFF. The entire variable domain, with the rest obtained from reference TRBV30 and TRBJ1-1, is as follows: SQTIHQWPATLVQPVGSPLSLECTVEGTSNPNLYWYRQAAGRGLQLLFYSVGIGQISSEVPQNLSASRPQDRQFILSSKKLLLSDSGFYLCAWSVGKGNTEAFFGQGTRLTVV.

This clone was counted a single time. The J gene is TRBJ2-1, the V gene TRBV19; TRBD2 agrees at 13 bases. V gave up 6 bases and J gave up 7 bases; unmatched junction bases: 9. This CDR3 comprises 16 residues. The germline V gene has CDR1 LNHDA and CDR2 SQIVND (reference sequence). The DNA of the CDR3 is TGTGCCAGTAGCCACACTAGCGGGAGGGCCGTGAATGAGCAGTTCTTC. As protein: CASSHTSGRAVNEQFF.

V is TRBV28 and J is TRBJ2-1; 9 nucleotides align to TRBD1. J lost 7 bases, V lost 6 bases, and 10 bases had no gene match. The CDR3 totals 15 residues. Germline values: CDR1 MDHEN, CDR2 SYDVKM. The CDR3 protein is CASSRRTGAKNEQFF. The CDR3 bases are TGTGCCAGCAGCCGAAGGACAGGGGCGAAGAATGAGCAGTTCTTC.

The V call is TRBV7-9, the J call TRBJ2-1; D may be TRBD2 (5 bases). V was pared by 5 bases and J by 7 bases, with 12 bases between. Germline CDR1 is SEHNR and CDR2 is FQNEAQ (reference sequence). CDR3 length: 13 amino acids. The CDR3: CASSTARGNEQFF. CDR3 nucleotides: TGTGCCAGCAGCACGGCCCGAGGGAATGAGCAGTTCTTC.

The genes are TRBV18 and TRBJ1-2, with a weak D call TRBD1 (6 bases). Trimming took 2 bases from V and 1 from J, leaving 8 bases between them. CDR1 and CDR2 from the germline V gene are KGHSH and LQKENI. The CDR3 loop spans 14 amino acids. CDR3 protein: CASSPGQFNYGYTF. Written as DNA, the CDR3 is TGTGCCAGCTCACCAGGACAGTTTAACTATGGCTACACCTTC.

The chain combines TRBV7-9 with TRBJ2-7; 10 bases are a match to TRBD1. Germline CDR1 reads SEHNR; CDR2 reads FQNEAQ (reference sequence). V was clipped by 5 bases and J by 4 bases; unmatched bases: 8. The CDR3 runs 15 residues. The CDR3 reads CASSPPGQGIYEQYF. In DNA form, the CDR3 reads TGTGCCAGCAGCCCTCCGGGACAGGGGATTTACGAGCAGTACTTC.

The CDR3 DNA is TGTGCCATCAGTGAGCCCCCCATGAACACTGAAGCTTTCTTT. Encoded protein: CAISEPPMNTEAFF. The V gene is TRBV10-3, the J gene TRBJ1-1; D is unresolved. CDR1 is ENHRY, CDR2 SYGVKD, per germline. With 2 bases removed from V and 0 bases from J, the gap between germline ends came to 7 bases. CDR3 length equals 14 residues.